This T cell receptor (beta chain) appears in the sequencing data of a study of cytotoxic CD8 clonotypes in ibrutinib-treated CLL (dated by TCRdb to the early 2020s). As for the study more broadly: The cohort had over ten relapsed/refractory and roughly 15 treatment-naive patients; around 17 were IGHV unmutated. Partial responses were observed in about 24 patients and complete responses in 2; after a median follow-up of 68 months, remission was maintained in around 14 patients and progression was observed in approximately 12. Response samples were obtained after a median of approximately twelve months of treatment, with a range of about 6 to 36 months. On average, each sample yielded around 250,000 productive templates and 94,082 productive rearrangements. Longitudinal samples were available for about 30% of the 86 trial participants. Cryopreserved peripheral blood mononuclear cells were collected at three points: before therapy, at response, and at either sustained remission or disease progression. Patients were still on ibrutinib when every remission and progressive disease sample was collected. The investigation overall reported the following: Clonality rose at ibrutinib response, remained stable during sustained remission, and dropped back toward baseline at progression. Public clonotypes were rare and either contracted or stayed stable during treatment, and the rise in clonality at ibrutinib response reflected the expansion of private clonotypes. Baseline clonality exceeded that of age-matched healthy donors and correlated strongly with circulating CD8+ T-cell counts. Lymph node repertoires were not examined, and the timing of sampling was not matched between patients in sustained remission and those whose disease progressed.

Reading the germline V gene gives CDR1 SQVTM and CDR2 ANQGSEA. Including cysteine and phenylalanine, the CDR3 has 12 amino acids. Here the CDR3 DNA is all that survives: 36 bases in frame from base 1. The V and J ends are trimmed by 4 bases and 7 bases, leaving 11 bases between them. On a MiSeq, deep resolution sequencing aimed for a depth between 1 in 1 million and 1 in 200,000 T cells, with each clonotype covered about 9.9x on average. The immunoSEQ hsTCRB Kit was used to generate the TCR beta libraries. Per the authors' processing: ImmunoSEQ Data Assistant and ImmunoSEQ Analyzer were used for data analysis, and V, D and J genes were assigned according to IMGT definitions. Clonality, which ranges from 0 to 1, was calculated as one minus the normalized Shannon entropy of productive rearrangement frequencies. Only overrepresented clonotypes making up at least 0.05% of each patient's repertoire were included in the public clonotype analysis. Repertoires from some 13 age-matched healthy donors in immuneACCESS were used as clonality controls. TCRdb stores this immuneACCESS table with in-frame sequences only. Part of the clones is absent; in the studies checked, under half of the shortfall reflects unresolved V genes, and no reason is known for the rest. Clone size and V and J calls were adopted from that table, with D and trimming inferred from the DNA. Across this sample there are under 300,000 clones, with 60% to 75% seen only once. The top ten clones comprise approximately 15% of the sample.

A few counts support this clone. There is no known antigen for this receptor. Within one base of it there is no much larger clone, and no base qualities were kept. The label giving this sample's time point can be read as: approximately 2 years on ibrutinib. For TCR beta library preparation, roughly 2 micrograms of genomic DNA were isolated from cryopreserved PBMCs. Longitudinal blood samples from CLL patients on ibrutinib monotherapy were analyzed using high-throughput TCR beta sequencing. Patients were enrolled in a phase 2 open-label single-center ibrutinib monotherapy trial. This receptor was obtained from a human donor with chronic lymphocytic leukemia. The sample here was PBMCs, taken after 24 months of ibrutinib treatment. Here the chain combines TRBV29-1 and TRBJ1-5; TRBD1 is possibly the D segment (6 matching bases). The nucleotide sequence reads TGCAGCGTTGCGAACAGGGACCAGCCCCAGCATTTT. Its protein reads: CSVANRDQPQHF.